These 3 T cell receptor beta chains were sequenced from one sample in a study of CD8 T cells in Susac syndrome. RNA totalling about 0.5 to 1 ug underwent reverse transcription with random hexamers. Via MiXCR, TCRdb re-called the immunoSEQ multiplex PCR reads, giving one row per CDR3 protein. The sample holds some 190,000 distinct CDR3 sequences, 85% to 95% seen once. Sequencing was done on a sample of CD4+ T cells from PBMCs. The receptors were sampled from a human donor in good health.

This chain uses TRBV6-2 or TRBV6-3 with TRBJ2-1; 8 nucleotides agree with TRBD2. J was trimmed by 0 bases and V by 0 bases; bases with no gene match: 4. Germline V lookup: CDR1 MNHEY, CDR2 SVGEGT. The CDR3 has 17 amino acids. Here the CDR3 DNA reads TGTGCCAGCAGTTACTCCGCGCGGGGGGACTCCTACAATGAGCAGTTCTTC. Protein product: CASSYSARGDSYNEQFF.

The rearrangement links TRBV7-2 to TRBJ2-5, with D possibly being TRBD1 (6 bases). The CDR3 is 14 residues long. The germline V gene has CDR1 SGHTA and CDR2 FQGNSA. Trimming left V 1 base short and J 8 bases short, with 14 bases between. The CDR3 DNA sequence: TGTGCCAGCAGCTTAGGCCGGACAGTGGAAACCCAGTACTTC. Translating it yields CASSLGRTVETQYF.

This clonotype was seen once. The chain joins TRBV4-1 to TRBJ1-1; possible D gene TRBD1, 6 bases. This CDR3 is built from 14 residues. The V end was cut by 2 bases, the J end by 12 bases, with 19 bases between. The V gene's germline CDR1 is MGHRA and CDR2 YSYEKL. This CDR3 reads CASSQLQGNSGPFF. The CDR3 DNA is TGCGCCAGCAGCCAACTCCAGGGGAACTCCGGCCCTTTCTTT.